This TCR beta chain was identified in a study of CD8 T cells in ankylosing spondylitis (TCRdb year 2017). For the wider study: T cell receptor beta repertoires were profiled in healthy donors and ankylosing spondylitis patients so that disease-linked TCR variants could be found. The full study cohort was made up of roughly 25 ankylosing spondylitis patients and about a hundred healthy donors. Peripheral blood was sampled, and synovial fluid was additionally collected from ankylosing spondylitis patients. Points the paper makes about the study in general: A TCR beta motif of several highly homologous amino acid variants appeared characteristic of blood from ankylosing spondylitis patients. Some motif variants had previously been reported in the synovial fluid and blood of reactive arthritis patients, which suggests shared mechanisms of disease initiation. The disease-linked clones were reported as significantly enriched in matched synovial fluid samples from ankylosing spondylitis patients. A CD8+ phenotype was shown by the disease-linked clones, which were found at relatively low frequencies in peripheral blood.

TCRdb names Illumina HiSeq 2500 as the instrument used. Quantitative 5'-RACE with molecular barcodes was used to prepare TCR beta libraries. Processing in the source paper ran as follows. To identify disease-linked TCR variants, a new computational method was used, one built on a probabilistic model of VDJ rearrangement. In TCRdb, the public reads were trimmed at Q25 with fastp and aligned with MiXCR, with productive beta chains retained. Each entry merges the rows of one CDR3 protein and shows their most common DNA and genes. The V and J calls were determined by TCRdb, not by the authors. Counted in this sample were fewer than 500,000 distinct CDR3 sequences; about 25% of them appeared once. About 0.89% of the sample rests with the top ten. Trimming costs V 5 bases and J 3 bases, and their ends lie 14 bases apart. Inclusive of the bounding cysteine and phenylalanine, the CDR3 is 15 residues long. The retained sequence is limited to the CDR3, 45 bases, with the frame set at the first base. CDR1 and CDR2, looked up from the germline V gene, are SGHTA and FQGNSA.

The sample holds a few counts of this clonotype. This receptor's antigen is unknown. No base quality values were provided; no much bigger clone lies one nucleotide off. The specimen was blood, either unsorted or a sorted T cell fraction (not recorded which). This clonotype originated in a male donor with ankylosing spondylitis. The V gene is TRBV7-2 and the J gene is TRBJ2-1, and TRBD1 may be the D gene, going by 7 matching bases. CDR3 protein: CASSPGGSHYNEQFF. The DNA reads TGTGCCAGCAGCCCAGGGGGGTCCCACTACAATGAGCAGTTCTTC.